These 20 T cell receptor beta chains were sequenced from one sample in a study of blood T cell repertoires in COVID-19. Measured with immunoSEQ multiplex PCR; TCRdb has only the in-frame clones, and not every one. The sample includes tens of thousands of clones, about 90% of them seen just once. What was sequenced was peripheral blood. These receptors all come from a human donor in a cohort sampled during active COVID-19.

This sequence joins TRBV5-6 and TRBJ2-2, with 7 bases matching TRBD1. The CDR3 covers 16 residues. Germline CDR1 SGHDT, CDR2 YYEEEE. V lost 5 bases to trimming and J lost 3 bases; unmatched junction nucleotides: 10. The CDR3 bases are TGTGCCAGCAGAACCCGGGACAGATCTTACACCGGGGAGCTGTTTTTT. This codes for CASRTRDRSYTGELFF.

This chain links TRBV4-3 with TRBJ2-2; D is possibly TRBD2 (6 bases). The germline V gene has CDR1 LGHNA and CDR2 YSLEER. V gave up 2 bases and J gave up 0 bases, with 16 bases separating them. The CDR3 spans 18 residues. The CDR3 protein is CASSQLEGLLANTGELFF. For the CDR3, the DNA is TGCGCCAGCAGCCAACTCGAGGGACTCCTCGCGAACACCGGGGAGCTGTTTTTT.

This clone showed up just once. The V gene is TRBV21-1, the J gene TRBJ2-5; the table's D call, TRBD2, has no DNA check behind it. TRBV21-1 is a documented pseudogene. There are 17 residues in the CDR3. CDR3 amino acids: CASSKDLRSSYQETQYF. The CDR3 DNA sequence: TGTGCCAGCAGCAAAGATTTGAGGTCCTCGTACCAAGAGACCCAGTACTTC.

The chain couples TRBV14 to TRBJ2-7, with 7 bases identical to TRBD2. With 2 bases clipped from V and 0 bases from J, the junction kept 4 bases outside the gene matches. The CDR3 runs 15 residues. CDR1 is SGHDN, CDR2 FVKESK, per germline. CDR3: CASSQTAGVSYEQYF. The CDR3 DNA sequence: TGTGCCAGCAGCCAAACGGCGGGAGTCTCCTACGAGCAGTACTTC.

V gene TRBV19 combines with J gene TRBJ1-1; a weak D match, TRBD1 (5 bases). The length of the CDR3 is 14 residues. V was shortened by 3 bases and J by 0 bases, with 8 bases between the two germline ends. Germline V gene lookup returns CDR1 LNHDA and CDR2 SQIVND (reference sequence). CDR3 region: CASSITGLNTEAFF. As DNA, the CDR3 is TGTGCCAGTAGTATTACAGGATTGAACACTGAAGCTTTCTTT.

The rearrangement uses TRBV7-9 and TRBJ2-3; TRBD2 matches at 12 bases. This CDR3 comprises 15 residues. Trimming cost V 5 bases and J 3 bases; bases outside gene matches: 3. Germline V gives CDR1 SEHNR, CDR2 FQNEAQ (reference sequence). The CDR3 sequence: CASSRLAGVTDTQYF. CDR3 nucleotide sequence: TGTGCCAGCAGCCGACTAGCGGGAGTAACAGATACGCAGTATTTT. The whole variable domain, remainder taken from reference TRBV7-9 and TRBJ2-3, is DTGVSQNPRHKITKRGQNVTFRCDPISEHNRLYWYRQTLGQGPEFLTYFQNEAQLEKSRLLSDRFSAERPKGSFSTLEIQRTEQGDSAMYLCASSRLAGVTDTQYFGPGTRLTVL.

This clone occurred a few times. In DNA, the CDR3 is TGTGCCAGTAGATCGTGGACAGCTAACTATGGCTACACCTTC. This translates into CASRSWTANYGYTF. V and J are TRBV19 and TRBJ1-2; possibly TRBD1 for D (6 bases). The CDR3 contains 14 residues. V was cut by 6 bases and J by 0 bases, with 11 bases left in between. Germline lookup yields CDR1 LNHDA and CDR2 SQIVND (reference sequence).

The CDR3 sequence: CASSGQGLGQPQHF. The DNA of the CDR3 is TGTGCCAGCAGTGGACAGGGGTTAGGGCAGCCCCAGCATTTT. V and J are TRBV2 and TRBJ1-5; TRBD1 matches 8 bases. Germline loops: CDR1 SNHLY, CDR2 FYNNEI. CDR3 length: 14 amino acids. V lost 4 bases and J lost 7; bases outside the gene matches: 6. Based on the CDR3 plus reference TRBV2 and TRBJ1-5, the full variable domain is EPEVTQTPSHQVTQMGQEVILRCVPISNHLYFYWYRQILGQKVEFLVSFYNNEISEKSEIFDDQFSVERPDGSNFTLKIRSTKLEDSAMYFCASSGQGLGQPQHFGDGTRLSIL.

The chain employs TRBV5-1 and TRBJ2-5; a weak D match, TRBD1 (6 bases). This CDR3 has 14 amino acids. V was shortened by 1 base and J by 2 bases, with 9 bases between the two germline ends. CDR1 and CDR2 from the germline V gene are SGHRS and YFSETQ. CDR3 amino acids: CASSLNREQETQYF. CDR3 DNA sequence: TGCGCCAGCAGCTTGAACAGGGAACAAGAGACCCAGTACTTC. The variable domain in full, completed from reference TRBV5-1 and TRBJ2-5, reads KAGVTQTPRYLIKTRGQQVTLSCSPISGHRSVSWYQQTPGQGLQFLFEYFSETQRNKGNFPGRFSGRQFSNSRSEMNVSTLELGDSALYLCASSLNREQETQYFGPGTRLLVL.

This clone turned up a few times. The chain uses TRBV6-5 and TRBJ1-5; D unresolved. This CDR3 spans 15 amino acids. Germline V lookup: CDR1 MNHEY, CDR2 SVGAGI. V gave up 5 bases and J gave up 7 bases, with 18 bases separating them. Here the CDR3 reads CASSPSTSGYQPQHF. CDR3 sequence (DNA): TGTGCCAGCAGTCCCTCGACATCAGGTTACCAGCCCCAGCATTTT.

This chain uses TRBV4-1 with TRBJ2-5, with 8 positions matching TRBD1. Trimming took 5 bases from V and 0 from J; bases not matched to a gene: 2. The CDR3 has 14 residues. The germline V gene has CDR1 MGHRA and CDR2 YSYEKL. DNA for the CDR3: TGCGCCAGCAGCGACAGGGGAAACCAAGAGACCCAGTACTTC. Its translation is CASSDRGNQETQYF.

This rearrangement joins TRBV2 to TRBJ2-3, with D uncertain. CDR3 length equals 13 residues. The V and J ends lost 4 bases and 6 bases respectively, with 11 bases between them. Germline CDR1 SNHLY, CDR2 FYNNEI. CDR3 region: CASSVIPVDTQYF. CDR3 bases: TGTGCCAGCAGTGTGATCCCAGTGGATACGCAGTATTTT.

The chain carries TRBV5-1 and TRBJ2-7, with a possible D match to TRBD1 (6 bases). The CDR3 consists of 16 residues. V lost 2 bases, J lost 2 bases, and 17 bases lay in between. Germline V gene data show CDR1 as SGHRS and CDR2 as YFSETQ. The CDR3 sequence: CASSLNRQERTYEQYF. The CDR3 region has the DNA TGCGCCAGCAGCTTAAACCGACAGGAACGAACCTACGAGCAGTACTTC.

This clone was counted a single time. This chain uses TRBV7-9 with TRBJ2-2; TRBD2 agrees at 8 bases. CDR3 size: 17 residues. The germline V gene has CDR1 SEHNR and CDR2 FQNEAQ (reference sequence). V lost 2 bases, J lost 6 bases, and 11 bases stayed unmatched. CDR3 nucleotides: TGTGCCAGCAGCTTACCCGGGACTAGTGGGACCTCCGGGGAGCTGTTTTTT. It encodes CASSLPGTSGTSGELFF.

The V and J genes are TRBV5-1 and TRBJ2-7; D ambiguous. This CDR3 comprises 15 residues. CDR1 is SGHRS, CDR2 YFSETQ, per germline. V lost 0 bases and J lost 3, with 13 bases in between. This chain's CDR3 is CASSLAGVALYEQYF. The CDR3, as DNA: TGCGCCAGCAGCTTGGCCGGAGTGGCACTCTACGAGCAGTACTTC.

This clone was observed a handful of times. V and J are TRBV5-1 and TRBJ2-5; D is possibly TRBD1 (6 bases). From germline, CDR1 is SGHRS and CDR2 YFSETQ. This CDR3 has 13 amino acids. Deletions cut 4 bases from V and 5 bases from J, with 12 bases between. The CDR3 sequence is CASSVQGLETQYF. Written as DNA, the CDR3 is TGCGCCAGCAGCGTGCAGGGGTTGGAGACCCAGTACTTC.

The chain combines TRBV7-3 with TRBJ2-1; 9 bases agree with TRBD2. The V segment lost 4 bases and the J segment 7 bases; nucleotides outside the gene matches: 5. The germline V gene has CDR1 SGHTA and CDR2 FQGTGA. This CDR3 comprises 14 residues. CDR3 DNA: TGTGCCAGCAGCTCCCGGCTAGCGGGGAATGAGCAGTTCTTC. Translation gives CASSSRLAGNEQFF.

The chain's CDR3 is CASSPASRAPEAFF. DNA of the CDR3: TGTGCCAGCTCACCAGCGTCCAGGGCGCCTGAAGCTTTCTTT. The chain combines TRBV18 with TRBJ1-1, with D possibly matching TRBD1 (5 bases). Trimming stripped 2 bases from V and 6 bases from J, with 13 bases between. Germline CDR1 and CDR2: KGHSH and LQKENI. This CDR3 contains 14 residues.

The CDR3 protein is CSVELARTDTQYF. The CDR3 bases are TGCAGCGTTGAATTGGCTCGCACAGATACGCAGTATTTT. The rearrangement links TRBV29-1 to TRBJ2-3; the D is unclear. Germline-derived CDR1 and CDR2 are SQVTM and ANQGSEA. Between the trimmed V and J ends, which lost 2 bases and 1 base, there was a span of 7 bases. The CDR3 is made up of 13 amino acids.

The rearrangement links TRBV5-1 to TRBJ1-2; 10 positions agree with TRBD1. This CDR3 has 14 residues. Germline CDR1 is SGHRS and CDR2 is YFSETQ. J lost 8 bases, V lost 0 bases, and 4 bases had no gene match. CDR3 sequence (DNA): TGCGCCAGCAGCTTGGGACAGGGGGCAAAGGGCTACACCTTC. The encoded protein is CASSLGQGAKGYTF.